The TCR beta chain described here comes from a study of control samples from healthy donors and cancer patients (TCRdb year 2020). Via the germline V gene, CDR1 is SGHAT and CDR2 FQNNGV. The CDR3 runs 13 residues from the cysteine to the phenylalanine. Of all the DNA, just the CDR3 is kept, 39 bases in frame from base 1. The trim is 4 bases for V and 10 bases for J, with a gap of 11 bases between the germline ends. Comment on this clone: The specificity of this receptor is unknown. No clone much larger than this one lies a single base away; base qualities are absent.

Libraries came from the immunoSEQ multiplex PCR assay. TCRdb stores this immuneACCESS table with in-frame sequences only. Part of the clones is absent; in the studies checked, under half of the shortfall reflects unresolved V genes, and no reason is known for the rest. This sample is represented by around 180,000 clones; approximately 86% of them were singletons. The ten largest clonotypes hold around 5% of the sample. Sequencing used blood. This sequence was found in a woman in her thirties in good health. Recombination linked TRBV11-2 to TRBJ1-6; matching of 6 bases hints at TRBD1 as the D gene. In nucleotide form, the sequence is TGTGCCAGCAGCTCCAGGGGTGGGTCACCCCTCCACTTT. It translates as CASSSRGGSPLHF.